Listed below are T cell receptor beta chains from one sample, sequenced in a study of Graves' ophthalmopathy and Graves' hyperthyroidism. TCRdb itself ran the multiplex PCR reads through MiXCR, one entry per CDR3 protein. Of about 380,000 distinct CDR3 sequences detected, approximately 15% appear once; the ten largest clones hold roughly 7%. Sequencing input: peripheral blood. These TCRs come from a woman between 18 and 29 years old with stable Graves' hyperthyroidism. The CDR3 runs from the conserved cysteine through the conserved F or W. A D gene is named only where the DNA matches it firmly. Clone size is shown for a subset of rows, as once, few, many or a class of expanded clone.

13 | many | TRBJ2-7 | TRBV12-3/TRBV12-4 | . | CASSLVQDDEQYF | TGTGCCAGCAGTTTAGTACAGGATGACGAGCAGTACTTC
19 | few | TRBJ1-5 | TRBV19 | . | CASSIVGGRPGALNQPQHF | TGTGCCAGTAGTATAGTAGGGGGGCGACCCGGGGCCCTAAATCAGCCCCAGCATTTT
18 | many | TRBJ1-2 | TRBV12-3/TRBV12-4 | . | CASSFVGRQTLANYGYTF | TGTGCCAGCAGTTTCGTCGGGAGGCAGACCTTAGCTAACTATGGCTACACCTTC
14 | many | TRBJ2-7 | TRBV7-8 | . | CASSLTQKTYEQYF | TGTGCCAGCAGCTTAACACAGAAAACCTACGAGCAGTACTTC
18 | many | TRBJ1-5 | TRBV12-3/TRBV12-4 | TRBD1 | CASSFSVGQGARDQPQHF | TGTGCCAGCAGTTTTTCAGTAGGACAGGGGGCTAGAGATCAGCCCCAGCATTTT
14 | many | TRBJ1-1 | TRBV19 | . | CASSNPGENTEAFF | TGTGCCAGTAGCAATCCCGGGGAGAACACTGAAGCTTTCTTT
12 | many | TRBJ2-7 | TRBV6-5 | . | CASSYTGHEQYF | TGTGCCAGCAGTTACACCGGTCACGAGCAGTACTTC
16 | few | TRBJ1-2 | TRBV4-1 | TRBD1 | CASSPGQGRKFSGYTF | TGCGCCAGCAGCCCCGGACAGGGGAGAAAGTTTAGTGGCTACACCTTC
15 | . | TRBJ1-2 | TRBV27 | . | CASSARGAHSYGYTF | TGTGCCAGCAGTGCCCGGGGGGCCCATAGCTATGGCTACACCTTC
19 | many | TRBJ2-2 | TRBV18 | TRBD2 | CASSPFERLPGGYTGELFF | TGTGCCAGCTCACCCTTCGAAAGACTACCGGGGGGTTACACCGGGGAGCTGTTTTTT
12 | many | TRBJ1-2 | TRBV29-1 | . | CSVERGHYGYTF | TGCAGCGTTGAACGGGGGCACTATGGCTACACCTTC
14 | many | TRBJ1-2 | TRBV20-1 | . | CSAKSSGTFYGYTF | TGCAGTGCTAAGTCTTCCGGGACGTTCTATGGCTACACCTTC
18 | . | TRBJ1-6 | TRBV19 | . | CASSIKASLSSYNSPLHF | TGTGCCAGTAGTATCAAGGCTTCTCTGAGCTCCTATAATTCACCCCTCCACTTT
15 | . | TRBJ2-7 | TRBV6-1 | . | CASRQSKITGGDQYF | TGTGCCAGCAGACAATCGAAGATCACCGGGGGAGATCAGTACTTC
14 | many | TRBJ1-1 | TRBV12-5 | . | CASGLVPGWVGAFF | TGTGCTAGTGGTTTGGTTCCTGGATGGGTTGGAGCTTTCTTT
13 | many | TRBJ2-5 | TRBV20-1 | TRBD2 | CSASSGGVKTQYF | TGCAGTGCCTCTAGCGGGGGGGTGAAGACCCAGTACTTC
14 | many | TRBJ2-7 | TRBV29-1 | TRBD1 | CSVPSGTGDYEQYF | TGCAGCGTCCCTTCCGGGACAGGGGACTACGAGCAGTACTTC
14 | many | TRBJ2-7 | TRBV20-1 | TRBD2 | CSAPVYSGAYEQYF | TGCAGTGCCCCAGTGTATAGCGGGGCCTACGAGCAGTACTTC
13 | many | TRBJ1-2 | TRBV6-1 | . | CASTQTEGYGYTF | TGTGCCAGCACCCAAACCGAGGGCTATGGCTACACCTTC
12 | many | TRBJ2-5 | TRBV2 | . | CASTRLGKTQYF | TGTGCCAGCACCAGGTTGGGAAAGACCCAGTACTTC
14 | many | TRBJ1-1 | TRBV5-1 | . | CASRSGDVGTEAFF | TGCGCCAGCAGGTCAGGGGACGTCGGCACTGAAGCTTTCTTT
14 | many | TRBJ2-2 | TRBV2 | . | CAGTHNGVVGELFF | TGTGCCGGGACCCATAACGGGGTGGTCGGGGAGCTGTTTTTT
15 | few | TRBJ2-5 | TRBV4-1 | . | CASSRAGGGGETQYF | TGCGCCAGCAGCCGGGCCGGGGGCGGGGGCGAGACCCAGTACTTC
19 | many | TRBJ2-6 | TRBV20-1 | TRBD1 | CSAREVPGTGNSGANVLTF | TGCAGTGCTAGAGAAGTCCCCGGGACAGGTAACTCTGGGGCCAACGTCCTGACTTTC
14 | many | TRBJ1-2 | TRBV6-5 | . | CASSYSTGTDGYTF | TGTGCCAGCAGTTACTCGACCGGGACGGATGGCTACACCTTC
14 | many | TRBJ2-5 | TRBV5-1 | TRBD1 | CASSFRDRGETQYF | TGCGCCAGCAGCTTCCGGGACAGGGGAGAGACCCAGTACTTC
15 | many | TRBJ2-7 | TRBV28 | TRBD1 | CASSATGTGSHEQYF | TGTGCCAGCAGCGCCACCGGGACAGGGTCCCACGAGCAGTACTTC
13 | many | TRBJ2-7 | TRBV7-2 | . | CASSLTGYDEQYF | TGTGCCAGCAGCCTCACGGGCTACGACGAGCAGTACTTC
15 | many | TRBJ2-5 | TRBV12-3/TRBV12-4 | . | CASSLETGREETQYF | TGTGCCAGCAGTCTAGAGACAGGCCGGGAAGAGACCCAGTACTTC
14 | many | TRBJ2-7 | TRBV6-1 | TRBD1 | CASSLRTGGSEQYF | TGTGCCAGCAGCTTGCGGACAGGGGGCTCCGAGCAGTACTTC
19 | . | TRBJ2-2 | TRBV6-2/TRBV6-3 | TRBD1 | CAAAEGQGRRGANTGELFF | TGTGCCGCAGCGGAAGGACAGGGGAGACGGGGGGCCAACACCGGGGAGCTGTTTTTT
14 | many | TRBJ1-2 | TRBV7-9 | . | CASSLSSMTGDYTF | TGTGCCAGCAGCTTAAGCTCAATGACAGGAGACTACACCTTC